This entry concerns a single TCR beta chain. This specimen includes other DNA sequences encoding the same CDR3. After removal of 5 bases from V and 2 bases from J, the junction contained 2 bases not matched to a gene. There are 15 residues in the CDR3. The germline V gene has CDR1 SGHTA and CDR2 FQGTGA. These data belong to a study of blood T cell repertoires in COVID-19. Method: immunoSEQ multiplex PCR; TCRdb's copy keeps in-frame clones and lacks some. The sample contains around 340,000 clones, around nine tenths of which appear only once. This rearrangement joins TRBV7-3 to TRBJ2-2, with 10 bases that match TRBD2. This receptor was taken from a woman aged 55 to 70 with COVID-19, enrolled during active disease. Sequencing was performed on peripheral blood. The CDR3 region has the DNA TGTGCCAGCAGCCTAGCGGGGGCAAACACCGGGGAGCTGTTTTTT. Translation gives CASSLAGANTGELFF. The whole variable domain, remainder taken from reference TRBV7-3 and TRBJ2-2, is GAGVSQTPSNKVTEKGKYVELRCDPISGHTALYWYRQSLGQGPEFLIYFQGTGAADDSGLPNDRFFAVRPEGSVSTLKIQRTERGDSAVYLCASSLAGANTGELFFGEGSRLTVL.